This T cell receptor (beta chain) emerged from a study of post-analysis software for immune sequencing data. General study results and limits: Multiple sclerosis patients showed significantly lower normalized Chao1 diversity than controls did. About 5 TRBV segments, including TRBV5-6, TRBV5-1 and TRBV20-1, were more frequent in patients than controls.

On this clonotype itself: Its antigen is currently unknown.

There are 14 residues in the CDR3. Germline loops: CDR1 SGHRS, CDR2 YFSETQ. Germline trimming cut 3 bases from V and 5 bases from J; bases unmatched to any gene: 7. Unique molecular identifiers tagged the TCR beta cDNA libraries. TCRdb re-called the PCR reads with MiXCR, one entry per CDR3 protein. The sample includes fewer than 850,000 distinct CDR3 sequences, roughly 27% of them seen just once. The clonotype comes from a girl under 18 with multiple sclerosis. This rearrangement joins TRBV5-1 to TRBJ1-2; 7 bases line up with TRBD1. Material: blood. CDR3 region: CASSYAGTEYGYTF. DNA of the CDR3: TGCGCCAGCAGCTACGCCGGGACAGAATATGGCTACACCTTC.